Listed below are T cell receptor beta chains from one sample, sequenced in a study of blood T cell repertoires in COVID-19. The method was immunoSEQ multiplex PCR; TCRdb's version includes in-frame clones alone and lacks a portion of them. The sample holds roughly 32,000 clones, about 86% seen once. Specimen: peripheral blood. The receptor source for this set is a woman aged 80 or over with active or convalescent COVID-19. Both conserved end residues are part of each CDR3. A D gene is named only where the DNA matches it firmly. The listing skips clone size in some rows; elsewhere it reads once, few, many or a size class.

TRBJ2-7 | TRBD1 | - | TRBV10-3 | TGTGCCATCAGTCCCCCCGGGGGACAGGGCTACGAGCAGTACTTC | CAISPPGGQGYEQYF
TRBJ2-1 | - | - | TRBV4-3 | TGCGCCAGCAGCCAGTTCTGGGGCGGTTCCTACAATGAGCAGTTCTTC | CASSQFWGGSYNEQFF
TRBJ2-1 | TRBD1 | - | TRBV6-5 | TGTGCCAGCAGCTACAGGGGGCCGGGGAATGAGCAGTTCTTC | CASSYRGPGNEQFF
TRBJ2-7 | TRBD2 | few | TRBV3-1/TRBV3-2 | TGTGCCAGCAGCCAGTCCCCGGGACTAGGGTCTCGGAAGCAGTACTTC | CASSQSPGLGSRKQYF
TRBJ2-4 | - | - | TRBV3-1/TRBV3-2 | TGTGCCAGCAGCCCAGGACAGCGGATAGCCAAAAACATTCAGTACTTC | CASSPGQRIAKNIQYF
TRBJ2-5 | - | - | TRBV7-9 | TGTGCCAGCAGCTTAGAGAGTCGCAGGGGCCACAGAGAGACCCAGTACTTC | CASSLESRRGHRETQYF
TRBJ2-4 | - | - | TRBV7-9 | TGTGCCAGCAGCTTAATACAGGGAAACATTCAGTACTTC | CASSLIQGNIQYF
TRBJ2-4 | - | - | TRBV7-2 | TGTGCCAGCAGCTTAGTGTGGGACTTAGCCAAAAACATTCAGTACTTC | CASSLVWDLAKNIQYF
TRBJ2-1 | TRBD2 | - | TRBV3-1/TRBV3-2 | TGTGCCAGCAGCCAAGATCTTAGGCTAGCGGGGGAGCAGTTCTTC | CASSQDLRLAGEQFF
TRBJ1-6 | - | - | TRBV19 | TGTGCCAGTAGTATGAAGGGCGGAGGTAATTCACCCCTCCACTTT | CASSMKGGGNSPLHF
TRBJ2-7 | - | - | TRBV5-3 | TGTGCCAGAAGCTCCGTAAGGACAGATTCTCCCTACGAGCAGTACTTC | CARSSVRTDSPYEQYF
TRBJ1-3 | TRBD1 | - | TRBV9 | TGTGCCAGCAGCGTAGCTAAGGGACAGGGAAGTGGAAACACCATATATTTT | CASSVAKGQGSGNTIYF
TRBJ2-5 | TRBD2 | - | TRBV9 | TGTGCCAGCAGCCCCAGACTAGCGGGAGTACAGACCCAGTACTTC | CASSPRLAGVQTQYF
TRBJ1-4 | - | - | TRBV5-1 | TGCGCCAGCAGCTTGGGGGTAGGACAGAAAAATGAAAAACTGTTTTTT | CASSLGVGQKNEKLFF
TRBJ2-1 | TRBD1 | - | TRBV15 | TGTGCCACCAGCAGAGGACAGGGGACAGACAATGAGCAGTTCTTC | CATSRGQGTDNEQFF
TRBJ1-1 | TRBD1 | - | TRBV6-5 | TGTGCCAGCAGGGTAGTTCAGGGGGCCCCTGAAGCTTTCTTT | CASRVVQGAPEAFF
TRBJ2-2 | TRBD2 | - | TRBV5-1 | TGCGCCAGCTCAAGCGGGATCAACACCGGGGAGCTGTTTTTT | CASSSGINTGELFF
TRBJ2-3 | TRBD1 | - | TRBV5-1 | TGCGCCAGCAGCTTGGGCGGGACAGGTATCACAGATACGCAGTATTTT | CASSLGGTGITDTQYF
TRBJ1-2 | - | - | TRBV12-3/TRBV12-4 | TGTGCCAGCAGTTTAGCCGGGGATGGCTACACCTTC | CASSLAGDGYTF
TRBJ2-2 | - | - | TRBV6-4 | TGTGCCAGCAGTGACTTACACAACACCGGGGAGCTGTTTTTT | CASSDLHNTGELFF
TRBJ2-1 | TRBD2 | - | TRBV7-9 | TGTGCCAGCAGCTTGTCTAGCGGGACTTTTAATGAGCAGTTCTTC | CASSLSSGTFNEQFF
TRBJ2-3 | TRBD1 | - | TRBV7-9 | TGTGCCAGCAGCGAACCAACTAGGGACAGGGGTTCGGATACGCAGTATTTT | CASSEPTRDRGSDTQYF
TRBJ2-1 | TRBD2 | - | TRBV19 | TGTGCCAGTAGAACTAGCGGGGGAGGTAGTGAGCAGTTCTTC | CASRTSGGGSEQFF
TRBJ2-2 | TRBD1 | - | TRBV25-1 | TGTGCCAGCAGTGGTCGACAGGGACCGAACACCGGGGAGCTGTTTTTT | CASSGRQGPNTGELFF
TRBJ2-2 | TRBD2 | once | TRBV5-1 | TGCGCCAGCAGCTGGGGGACTAGCGGGGGACCGAACACCGGGGAGCTGTTTTTT | CASSWGTSGGPNTGELFF
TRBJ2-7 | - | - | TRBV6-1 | TGTGCCAGCAGTGAAGTTACCGGGACATATAAGCAGTACTTC | CASSEVTGTYKQYF